Given below is one TCR beta chain in context. Time point in this sample: pretreatment peripheral blood. These data come from a study of PD-L1 blockade in urothelial cancer. Overall study context: Enrolled patients had been treated previously with 0 to 3 chemotherapy regimens.

CDR1 WSHSY and CDR2 SAAADI come from the germline V gene. This CDR3 contains 18 residues. The J segment lost 1 base and the V segment lost 8 bases, leaving 14 bases of the junction unmatched. Repertoires were generated with immunoSEQ multiplex PCR, while TCRdb's copy carries only in-frame clones and drops some. This table has approximately 79,000 clones, approximately 86% appearing once. Sequenced material: PBMCs, taken around atezolizumab (anti-PD-L1) treatment. This TCR was sampled from a man aged 40-49 years with urothelial cancer. The rearrangement uses TRBV10-2 and TRBJ2-1, with TRBD2 matching 10 bases. The CDR3 sequence: CASSAAAGGPWSYNEQFF. For the CDR3, the DNA is TGCGCCAGCTCAGCGGCAGCGGGAGGGCCTTGGTCCTACAATGAGCAGTTCTTC.